This entry lists 12 T cell receptor beta chains sequenced from one sample in a study of CD8+ T cells in alopecia areata. The treatment denotes: oral pan-JAK inhibitor, 5-10 mg twice daily. RNA, once extracted, was reverse transcribed into cDNA for use as the sequencing template. This table comes from immunoSEQ multiplex PCR, and its TCRdb copy is limited to in-frame clones, with some not included. The table shows about 76,000 clones, with around 66% occurring only once. The sequencing used CD8+ T cells sorted from blood, collected at week 24, from a patient treated with tofacitinib. All receptors derive from a human donor with alopecia areata.

V usage is TRBV19 and J usage is TRBJ2-1; D is possibly TRBD2 (7 bases). The CDR3 runs to 16 residues. V gave up 4 bases and J gave up 7 bases, with 20 bases separating them. Looked up from germline, CDR1 is LNHDA and CDR2 is SQIVND (reference sequence). The chain's CDR3 is CASSSLGGGPVNEQFF. CDR3 in DNA: TGTGCCAGTAGTAGCCTTGGGGGGGGGCCTGTAAATGAGCAGTTCTTC. The complete variable domain, with remaining parts taken from reference TRBV19 and TRBJ2-1, reads DGGITQSPKYLFRKEGQNVTLSCEQNLNHDAMYWYRQDPGQGLRLIYYSQIVNDFQKGDIAEGYSVSREKKESFPLTVTSAQKNPTAFYLCASSSLGGGPVNEQFFGPGTRLTVL.

This clone was seen only a few times. The genes are TRBV5-5 and TRBJ2-6, with no clear D. Germline V gene data show CDR1 as SGHKS and CDR2 as YYEKEE (reference sequence). The CDR3 extends over 17 amino acids. The germline V and J ends were trimmed by 2 bases and 0 bases, with 12 bases remaining between them. The CDR3 loop reads CASSLDGMSSGANVLTF. In DNA, the CDR3 is TGTGCCAGCAGCTTAGATGGGATGAGCTCTGGGGCCAACGTCCTGACTTTC.

V gene TRBV11-2 combines with J gene TRBJ2-7; D might be TRBD2 (5 bases). V was pared by 3 bases and J by 4 bases, with 13 bases between. Per the germline V gene, CDR1 is SGHAT and CDR2 is FQNNGV. This CDR3 spans 14 amino acids. In DNA, the CDR3 is TGTGCCAGCAGCTTCCGGGAAACTAAATACGAGCAGTACTTC. Protein sequence: CASSFRETKYEQYF.

In this sample, this clone turned up a few times. The V call is TRBV6-1, the J call TRBJ2-6; D gene unclear. This CDR3 is built from 17 residues. The germline gives CDR1 MNHNS, CDR2 SASEGT. Trimming pared 0 bases from V and 0 bases from J, leaving 9 bases between. CDR3 in DNA: TGTGCCAGCAGTGAAGCTCCGTCGGGCTCTGGGGCCAACGTCCTGACTTTC. Translated: CASSEAPSGSGANVLTF.

V and J are TRBV27 and TRBJ1-2; no clear D. The V gene lost 8 bases and the J gene lost 4 bases, with 14 bases spanning the gap. The CDR3 is 13 amino acids. The germline V gene has CDR1 MNHEY and CDR2 SMNVEV (reference sequence). The CDR3 DNA reads TGTGCCAGCGGGTTACCGGGGATCTATGGCTACACCTTC. It specifies CASGLPGIYGYTF.

The chain is built from TRBV10-3 and TRBJ1-2, with D tentatively TRBD1 (5 bases). This CDR3 spans 14 amino acids. Deletions cut 6 bases from V and 4 bases from J, with 15 bases between. Germline CDR1 and CDR2: ENHRY and SYGVKD. The CDR3 is CAIRPGTEAYGYTF. The CDR3 DNA is TGTGCCATCAGGCCCGGGACCGAGGCCTATGGCTACACCTTC.

The chain couples TRBV7-6 to TRBJ2-2, with no clear D. CDR1 and CDR2 from the germline V gene are SGHVS and FNYEAQ. Trimming pared 5 bases from V and 9 bases from J, leaving 13 bases between. There are 13 residues in the CDR3. The CDR3 DNA reads TGTGCCAGCAGCCCCGATTTGGGCCGGGAGCTGTTTTTT. Translating it yields CASSPDLGRELFF.

The V call is TRBV29-1, the J call TRBJ2-1, with 8 nucleotides matching TRBD2. Trimming removed 3 bases from V and 5 bases from J; junction bases left unmatched: 6. The CDR3 runs 14 residues. The germline V gene has CDR1 SQVTM and CDR2 ANQGSEA. In DNA, the CDR3 is TGCAGCGTTGATTGGACTAGCATCCACAATGAGCAGTTCTTC. This codes for CSVDWTSIHNEQFF.

The V gene is TRBV6-1, the J gene TRBJ1-2; D possibly corresponds to TRBD1 (5 bases). In germline, CDR1 is MNHNS, CDR2 SASEGT. CDR3 length: 13 amino acids. The V end was cut by 6 bases, the J end by 4 bases, with 12 bases between. The CDR3 nucleotides are TGTGCCAGCAGACAGGATGATAGCTATGGCTACACCTTC. As protein: CASRQDDSYGYTF.

The chain links TRBV7-9 to TRBJ1-5; the D gene is possibly TRBD1 (5 bases). CDR1 SEHNR and CDR2 FQNEAQ come from the germline V gene (reference sequence). Trimming took 1 base from V and 4 from J, leaving 17 bases between them. This CDR3 is 17 amino acids long. CDR3 coding DNA: TGTGCCAGCAGCTTAGATGTGGGCAGGGACGTGAATCAGCCCCAGCATTTT. Translating gives CASSLDVGRDVNQPQHF.

The chain employs TRBV27 and TRBJ2-1, with TRBD2 identical over 9 bases. The ends lost 2 bases at V and 5 bases at J; junction bases unmatched: 7. In germline, CDR1 is MNHEY, CDR2 SMNVEV (reference sequence). This CDR3 contains 16 residues. The CDR3 coding sequence is TGTGCCAGCAGTTTAGCGGGAGGGCCGGTTGACAATGAGCAGTTCTTC. The encoded protein is CASSLAGGPVDNEQFF.

The CDR3 region is CASSSGTGGMNTEAFF. The DNA of the CDR3 is TGCGCCAGCAGCTCTGGGACAGGGGGCATGAACACTGAAGCTTTCTTT. V is TRBV4-1 and J is TRBJ1-1; 12 bases fit TRBD1. The CDR3 length is 16 residues. Germline CDR1 reads MGHRA; CDR2 reads YSYEKL. Trimming at V came to 5 bases and at J to 0 bases, leaving 4 bases not matched to a gene.